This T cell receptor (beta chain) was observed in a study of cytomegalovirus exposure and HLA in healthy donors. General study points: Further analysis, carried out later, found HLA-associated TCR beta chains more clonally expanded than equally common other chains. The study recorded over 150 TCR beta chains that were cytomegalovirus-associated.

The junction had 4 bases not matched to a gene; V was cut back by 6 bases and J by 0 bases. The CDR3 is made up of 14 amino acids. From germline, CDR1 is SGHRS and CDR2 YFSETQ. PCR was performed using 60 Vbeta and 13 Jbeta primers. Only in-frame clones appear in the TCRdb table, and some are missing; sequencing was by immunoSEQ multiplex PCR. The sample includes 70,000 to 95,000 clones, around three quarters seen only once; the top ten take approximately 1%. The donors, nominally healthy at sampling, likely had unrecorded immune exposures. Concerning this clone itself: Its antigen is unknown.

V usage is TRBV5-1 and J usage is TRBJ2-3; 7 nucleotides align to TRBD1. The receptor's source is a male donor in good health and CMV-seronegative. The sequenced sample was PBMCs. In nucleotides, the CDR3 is TGCGCCAGCAACCGGGACAGCAGCACAGATACGCAGTATTTT. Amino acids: CASNRDSSTDTQYF.